Listed here are 19 T cell receptor beta chains from one sample, sequenced in a study of T cell changes during pregnancy in multiple sclerosis. Clones were read by immunoSEQ multiplex PCR, and TCRdb kept only the in-frame ones, dropping some. The data contain around 40,000 clones, more than 85% of them singletons. Source: CD8+ T cells from peripheral blood mononuclear cells, taken in the third trimester of pregnancy. The receptors derive from a female donor with multiple sclerosis, enrolled in a pregnancy study.

This chain connects TRBV7-3 to TRBJ1-2; D may be TRBD1 (6 bases). Trimming took off 0 bases at V and 8 bases at J, with 10 bases between the two ends. This CDR3 contains 13 residues. Germline CDR1 and CDR2: SGHTA and FQGTGA. The CDR3 loop is CASSLTAGDGYTF. The CDR3 nucleotides are TGTGCCAGCAGCTTAACGGCAGGGGACGGCTACACCTTC.

V is TRBV11-2 and J is TRBJ2-1, with 10 nucleotides matching TRBD1. V lost 3 bases and J lost 8; bases outside the gene matches: 4. CDR3 length: 14 residues. The germline gives CDR1 SGHAT, CDR2 FQNNGV. CDR3 loop: CASSFGTGEDEQFF. CDR3 sequence (DNA): TGTGCCAGCAGCTTTGGGACAGGGGAGGATGAGCAGTTCTTC. The variable domain in full, with the rest retrieved from reference TRBV11-2 and TRBJ2-1, is EAGVAQSPRYKIIEKRQSVAFWCNPISGHATLYWYQQILGQGPKLLIQFQNNGVVDDSQLPKDRFSAERLKGVDSTLKIQPAKLEDSAVYLCASSFGTGEDEQFFGPGTRLTVL.

The chain recombines TRBV5-4 with TRBJ2-7; 12 bases line up with TRBD2. The CDR3 is 15 amino acids. Per germline, CDR1 SGHNT and CDR2 YYREEE (reference sequence). The V gene end was trimmed by 4 bases and the J gene end by 6 bases; junction bases not matched to a gene: 8. The CDR3 nucleotides are TGTGCCAGCAGCCCCGCTAGCGGGGGGGCCCTCGAGCAGTACTTC. Protein product: CASSPASGGALEQYF.

The chain uses TRBV19 and TRBJ2-1; possible D gene TRBD1, 7 bases. Germline CDR1 is LNHDA and CDR2 is SQIVND (reference sequence). Between the trimmed V and J ends, which lost 5 bases and 7 bases, there was a span of 18 bases. The CDR3 covers 15 residues. Here the CDR3 reads CASSPDREGGNEQFF. Written as DNA, the CDR3 is TGTGCCAGTAGTCCCGACAGGGAAGGAGGGAATGAGCAGTTCTTC.

The CDR3 DNA reads as TGTGCCAGCAGCTTAGTTCCACCGGGACAGGGCCTTGAAGCTTTCTTT. Protein sequence: CASSLVPPGQGLEAFF. J is TRBJ1-1 and V is TRBV11-2; 9 bases fit TRBD1. This CDR3 comprises 16 residues. V dropped 1 base and J dropped 7; count of bases not matched to a gene: 10. Germline V gene sequence: CDR1 SGHAT, CDR2 FQNNGV.

The chain joins TRBV9 to TRBJ1-3; no reliable D call. Germline V gene sequence: CDR1 SGDLS, CDR2 YYNGEE. The CDR3 is 15 amino acids. V lost 2 bases and J lost 4, with 13 bases in between. Here the CDR3 reads CASSVDIDWGNTIYF. The CDR3 DNA follows: TGTGCCAGCAGCGTCGACATCGATTGGGGAAACACCATATATTTT.

This clone was recorded only once. The chain recombines TRBV2 with TRBJ1-5, with TRBD1 as a possible D gene (6 bases). This CDR3 is built from 16 residues. V was pared by 2 bases and J by 3 bases, with 14 bases between. In germline, CDR1 is SNHLY, CDR2 FYNNEI. Here the CDR3 reads CASSEYGTLNNQPQHF. The CDR3 DNA reads as TGTGCCAGCAGTGAATACGGGACATTAAACAATCAGCCCCAGCATTTT.

This sequence joins TRBV6-1 and TRBJ2-7; TRBD1 agrees at 8 bases. V dropped 3 bases and J dropped 5; count of bases not matched to a gene: 9. Looked up from germline, CDR1 is MNHNS and CDR2 is SASEGT. CDR3 length: 15 amino acids. The CDR3 DNA sequence: TGTGCCAGCAGTGAGGGTGGACAGGGATCCGACGAGCAGTACTTC. This encodes CASSEGGQGSDEQYF.

The CDR3 bases are TGTGCCAGCACCAGGGGCCCAGGAGCTCTCCCAGATACGCAGTATTTT. It is translated as CASTRGPGALPDTQYF. The rearrangement uses TRBV27 and TRBJ2-3; TRBD1 might be the D (6 bases). The germline gives CDR1 MNHEY, CDR2 SMNVEV (reference sequence). The CDR3 runs 16 residues. The germline V and J ends were trimmed by 7 bases and 4 bases, with 21 bases remaining between them.

The chain couples TRBV5-5 to TRBJ2-5; 8 nucleotides line up with TRBD1. Germline trimming cut 4 bases from V and 0 bases from J; bases unmatched to any gene: 5. CDR3 length: 15 residues. Germline CDR1 and CDR2: SGHKS and YYEKEE (reference sequence). The CDR3 coding sequence is TGTGCCAGCAGCGCCGGACAGGGATACCAAGAGACCCAGTACTTC. Its protein is CASSAGQGYQETQYF.

The rearrangement joins TRBV11-2 to TRBJ2-7, with 8 nucleotides matching TRBD1. The V gene end was trimmed by 11 bases and the J gene end by 3 bases; junction bases not matched to a gene: 3. CDR3 size: 11 residues. Germline CDR1 SGHAT, CDR2 FQNNGV. CDR3 sequence (DNA): TGTGCCTCCACAGGGGGCTACGAGCAGTACTTC. Its protein product is CASTGGYEQYF.

The J gene is TRBJ2-1, the V gene TRBV4-2; D might be TRBD2 (7 bases). Germline CDR1 reads LGHNA; CDR2 reads YNFKEQ. This CDR3 contains 16 residues. V was clipped by 0 bases and J by 7 bases, with 16 bases between them. CDR3 amino acids: CASSQEVSQGGNEQFF. The CDR3 DNA reads as TGTGCCAGCAGCCAAGAAGTATCACAGGGAGGGAATGAGCAGTTCTTC.

This clone was observed once. The chain recombines TRBV4-1 with TRBJ2-1; D gene uncertain. From germline, CDR1 is MGHRA and CDR2 YSYEKL. Trimming took 1 base from V and 4 from J, leaving 11 bases between them. CDR3 length: 15 residues. CDR3 loop: CASSQVSVRYNEQFF. The CDR3 DNA reads TGCGCCAGCAGCCAAGTCTCAGTGAGGTACAATGAGCAGTTCTTC.

The chain uses TRBV2 and TRBJ1-2; 11 bases agree with TRBD1. V shed 3 bases, J shed 3 bases, and the junction held 15 bases outside the gene matches. Per the germline V gene, CDR1 is SNHLY and CDR2 is FYNNEI. This CDR3 has 19 amino acids. The CDR3 sequence: CASSELGFRVGQGDYGYTF. The CDR3 nucleotides are TGTGCCAGCAGTGAGCTTGGCTTTCGGGTGGGACAGGGGGACTATGGCTACACCTTC. Looking up the rest from reference TRBV2 and TRBJ1-2 gives the full variable domain: EPEVTQTPSHQVTQMGQEVILRCVPISNHLYFYWYRQILGQKVEFLVSFYNNEISEKSEIFDDQFSVERPDGSNFTLKIRSTKLEDSAMYFCASSELGFRVGQGDYGYTFGSGTRLTVV.

The chain combines TRBV6-1 with TRBJ1-3, with D possibly TRBD1 on 5 matching bases. CDR1 and CDR2 (germline): MNHNS, SASEGT. The CDR3 contains 18 residues. V shed 3 bases and J shed 0 bases, with 18 bases lying between them. CDR3 region: CASSEEPTAQNSGNTIYF. CDR3 coding DNA: TGTGCCAGCAGTGAGGAGCCGACAGCCCAAAACTCTGGAAACACCATATATTTT.

J is TRBJ2-1 and V is TRBV6-5; D gene uncertain. The CDR3 is made up of 12 amino acids. CDR1 is MNHEY and CDR2 is SVGAGI in the germline V gene. The V and J ends lost 8 bases and 8 bases respectively, with 13 bases between them. CDR3 in DNA: TGTGCCAGCTACGCGGAATCTTATGAGCAGTTCTTC. Its protein product is CASYAESYEQFF.

V gene TRBV7-3 combines with J gene TRBJ2-7, with TRBD1 identical over 7 bases. The V gene end was trimmed by 5 bases and the J gene end by 5 bases; junction bases not matched to a gene: 6. This CDR3 has 13 residues. CDR1 SGHTA and CDR2 FQGTGA come from the germline V gene. CDR3 DNA sequence: TGTGCCAGCAGCCTGGCAGGGGGACACGAGCAGTACTTC. Translated, it gives CASSLAGGHEQYF.

The V gene is TRBV2, the J gene TRBJ2-6; 8 bases fit TRBD1. With V trimmed by 4 bases and J by 2 bases, 1 base remained unmatched. Germline CDR1 reads SNHLY; CDR2 reads FYNNEI. The CDR3 contains 15 residues. CDR3 region: CASSAGGPGANVLTF. The CDR3 DNA reads TGTGCCAGCAGTGCAGGGGGCCCTGGGGCCAACGTCCTGACTTTC.

V gene TRBV11-1 combines with J gene TRBJ2-1; 14 positions agree with TRBD2. Germline assignment: CDR1 SGHAT and CDR2 FQDESV (reference sequence). The CDR3 extends over 16 amino acids. The ends lost 1 base at V and 9 bases at J; junction bases unmatched: 5. The CDR3 nucleotides are TGTGCCAGCAGCTTAGGACTAGCGGGGGGGGTTGGTGAGCAGTTCTTC. Protein product: CASSLGLAGGVGEQFF.